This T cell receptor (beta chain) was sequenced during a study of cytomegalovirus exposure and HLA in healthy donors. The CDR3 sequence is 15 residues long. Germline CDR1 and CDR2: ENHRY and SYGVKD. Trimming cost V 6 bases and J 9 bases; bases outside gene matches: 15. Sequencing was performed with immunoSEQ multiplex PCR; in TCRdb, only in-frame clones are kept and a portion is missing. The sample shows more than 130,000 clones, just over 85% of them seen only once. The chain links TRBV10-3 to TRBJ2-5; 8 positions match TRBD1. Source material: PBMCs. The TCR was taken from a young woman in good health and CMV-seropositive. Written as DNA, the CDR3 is TGTGCCATCAGCGCGGCCGGACAGGGCCATGGGGCCCAGTACTTC. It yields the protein CAISAAGQGHGAQYF.